This T cell receptor (beta chain) stems from a study of shared clonotypes between healthy human individuals. Positively selected for CCR7, the CD45RO-negative cells used as naive CD8 cells excluded terminally differentiated effector memory CD45RA+ cells. The table lists this clone with a count of one. Germline V gene data show CDR1 as SGHDN and CDR2 as FVKESK. The CDR3 spans 21 residues. V shed 1 base and J 2 bases; nucleotides not matched to a gene: 13. The authors' processing: From ImmunoSEQ came sequences covering only the junction and carrying no quality scores, so filtering differed. Sequencing used immunoSEQ multiplex PCR; TCRdb keeps in-frame clones, though not all of them. V and J calls and clone size follow that table, whereas D and trimming were derived from the DNA. This sample has hundreds of thousands of clones, with around 92% found just once.

The receptor comes from a man aged 25-45 years in good health. Sequencing was done on a sample of naive CD8+ T cells sorted from blood. This chain connects TRBV14 to TRBJ2-1; 14 bases align to TRBD2. The chain's CDR3 is CASSQASPGTSGSSPYNEQFF. The CDR3, as DNA: TGTGCCAGCAGCCAAGCATCACCCGGGACTAGCGGGAGTAGCCCCTACAATGAGCAGTTCTTC.